Reported below is one T cell receptor beta chain. No antigen is known for it. There are no base qualities to consult, and no much larger clone falls within one base. The sample belongs to a study of control samples from healthy donors and cancer patients (dated by TCRdb to the early 2020s). The library was built by means of the immunoSEQ multiplex PCR assay. Here the immuneACCESS table is served through TCRdb, limited to in-frame sequences with V and J called. Missing clones are a known gap in these copies; in checked studies unresolved V genes cover under half, and the rest lacks a known reason. This sample lists 70,000 to 80,000 clones; over 75% were detected once. Together, the top ten hold 3.5% to 4% of the sample. Trimming takes 2 bases off V and 5 bases off J; junction bases not matched to a gene: 4. The CDR3 sequence holds 15 residues, the cysteine and phenylalanine included. Of the read, only the CDR3 DNA is kept; its 45 bases are in frame from base 1. The germline V gene provides CDR1 MNHEY and CDR2 SVGEGT.

The sequence came from a woman between 50 and 59 years old in good health. Sequenced: blood. Recombination linked TRBV6-2 or TRBV6-3 to TRBJ2-7, and 12 junctional nucleotides match TRBD2. The CDR3 reads CASSYGTSGSDEQYF. In nucleotide form, the sequence is TGTGCCAGCAGTTACGGGACTAGCGGGTCGGACGAGCAGTACTTC.